Here is one T cell receptor (beta chain) with its context. The antigen remains undetermined. The ends lost 3 bases at V and 7 bases at J; junction bases unmatched: 6. Looked up from germline, CDR1 is KGHSH and CDR2 is LQKENI. The CDR3 runs to 15 residues. The entry originates in a study of OX40 agonist ivuxolimab in advanced cancers. Findings and caveats of the study: The study did not work out the antigen specificity of the expanded peripheral T cells.

Sequencing was performed with immunoSEQ multiplex PCR; in TCRdb, only in-frame clones are kept and a portion is missing. The sample lists over 35,000 clones; about 89% were seen once. If patients had autoimmune disease history or systemic immunosuppression, they were excluded. Blood got drawn at baseline, again on cycle 4 day 1, and then on cycle 7 day 1. The source material was CD4+ or CD8+ T cells sorted from blood, sampled in a trial of the OX40 agonist ivuxolimab. The chain employs TRBV18 and TRBJ1-5, with TRBD1 matching 10 bases. The sequence derives from an adult with an advanced solid tumor such as melanoma, head and neck, liver or kidney cancer. The CDR3 loop is CASSPGQGTGQPQHF. CDR3 in DNA: TGTGCCAGCTCACCGGGACAGGGGACCGGGCAGCCCCAGCATTTT.